This T cell receptor beta chain came from a study of molecular identifiers for immune sequencing clone quantification. Study-wide results and limits: Barcode-sharing identical TCR molecules could underestimate highly expanded clone sizes.

On this clonotype: Its antigen is not identified. A much larger clone is a single base away; this may be a read error.

Isolation of naive CD8 T cells was achieved by sorting on a CD8+CD4-CCR7+CD45RA+ phenotype. The bulk TCR libraries were made with methods described before and with listed TCR primers. In TCRdb, the PCR reads were re-called with MiXCR into one record per CDR3 protein. The sample yields around 480,000 distinct CDR3 sequences, about a fifth seen once. Sequences were obtained from naive CD8+ T cells from blood, with Jurkat cell RNA spiked in. As to subset: FACS-sorted CD8+CD4-CCR7+CD45RA+ naive T cells. The receptor was derived from a human donor in good health. Some libraries in this study had Jurkat cell RNA spiked in.

Here the CDR3 reads CASSRVDPQNTEAFF. The CDR3 nucleotides read TGCGCCAGCAGCCGAGTAGACCCCCAGAACACTGAAGCTTTCTTT. The chain couples TRBV4-1 to TRBJ1-1, with D unresolved. CDR3 length: 15 residues. V was clipped by 4 bases and J by 1 base, with 13 bases between them. Germline V gene data show CDR1 as MGHRA and CDR2 as YSYEKL.